The T cell receptor beta chain under discussion was sequenced for a study of tumor-infiltrating lymphocytes in primary liver carcinoma. Study at large: Treatment of the patients' primary liver carcinoma consisted of surgical resection. Staged T1-T3 N0M0, the tumors had sizes that ranged from roughly 4.2 to 10 cm across.

The source of the blood RNA was unsorted whole blood, and germline DNA was extracted as well. Overall study findings and caveats: Tumor region pairs shared more overlap than did tumor-adjacent and tumor-blood pairs.

Using a constant-region primer together with ProtoScript II reverse transcriptase, TCR beta cDNA was made from about 500 ng of total RNA. Three-round nested multiplex PCR performed with slightly modified ARM-PCR produced the TCR beta libraries. Researchers ran the first two PCR rounds for approximately 10 cycles each with TRBV1-TRBV30 forward primers and a C-beta reverse primer. A single record per CDR3 protein comes from TCRdb applying MiXCR to the multiplex PCR reads. The sample lists about 310,000 distinct CDR3 sequences, about three fifths occurring once. As to this clonotype: Antigen unknown. A much larger clone is a single base away; this may be a read error.

In germline, CDR1 is ENHRY, CDR2 SYGVKD. This CDR3 is built from 13 residues. Trimming left V 7 bases short and J 10 bases short, with 14 bases between. The genes are TRBV10-3 and TRBJ1-6; D gene ambiguous. The origin of this receptor is a woman in her thirties with primary liver carcinoma and hepatitis B virus infection. Specimen: peripheral blood. This chain's CDR3 is CAITPDWRSPLHF. DNA for the CDR3: TGTGCCATCACCCCCGATTGGAGGTCACCCCTCCACTTT.